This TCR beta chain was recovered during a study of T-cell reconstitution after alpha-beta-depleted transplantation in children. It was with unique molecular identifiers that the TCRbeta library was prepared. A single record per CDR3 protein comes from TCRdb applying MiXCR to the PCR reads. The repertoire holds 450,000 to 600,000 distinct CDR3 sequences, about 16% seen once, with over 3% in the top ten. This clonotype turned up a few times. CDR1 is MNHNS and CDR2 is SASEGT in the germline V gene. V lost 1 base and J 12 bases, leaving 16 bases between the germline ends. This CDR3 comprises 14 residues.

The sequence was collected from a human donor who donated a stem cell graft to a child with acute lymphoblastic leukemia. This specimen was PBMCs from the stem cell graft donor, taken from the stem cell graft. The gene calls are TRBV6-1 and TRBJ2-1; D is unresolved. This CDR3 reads CASSEGPPRFWQFF. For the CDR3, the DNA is TGTGCCAGCAGTGAAGGACCCCCACGCTTCTGGCAGTTCTTC.